These 30 T cell receptor beta chains came from one sample sequenced in a study of vaccination and CD4 T cells after COVID-19. The assay that was used to sequence DNA from cultured CD4+ T cells was the Oncomine TCR Beta short-read assay. One entry per CDR3 protein results from TCRdb running MiXCR on the PCR reads. In the table there are 9,000 to 13,000 distinct CDR3 sequences, 22% of which are singletons. Their antigens are not known. The sample's treatment: roughly 11-day PBMC culture with coronavirus spike peptide pools or control peptides (ViraFEST assay). Sequenced here: CD4+ T cells from blood, cultured in vitro, sampled after SARS-CoV-2 vaccination. The receptors come from a human donor who had recovered from COVID-19.

V is TRBV7-9 and J is TRBJ2-6; 8 bases agree with TRBD1. Germline V gene sequence: CDR1 SEHNR, CDR2 FQNEAQ (reference sequence). Trimming at V came to 0 bases and at J to 1 base, leaving 11 bases not matched to a gene. CDR3 length: 20 residues. CDR3 in amino acids: CASSLAKLDRALSGANVLTF. The CDR3 nucleotides read TGTGCCAGCAGCTTAGCGAAGTTGGACAGGGCCCTTTCTGGGGCCAACGTCCTGACTTTC.

J is TRBJ2-1 and V is TRBV20-1; 13 nucleotides match TRBD2. CDR3 length equals 15 residues. The V segment lost 2 bases and the J segment 9 bases; nucleotides outside the gene matches: 7. CDR1 is DFQATT, CDR2 SNEGSKA, per germline (reference sequence). The CDR3 region is CSARKPGLAGLEQFF. CDR3 DNA sequence: TGCAGTGCTAGAAAACCGGGACTAGCGGGGCTTGAGCAGTTCTTC.

The chain combines TRBV11-2 with TRBJ2-4; tentative D call: TRBD2 (6 bases). This CDR3 has 14 residues. Germline V lookup: CDR1 SGHAT, CDR2 FQNNGV. The ends were cut back, 6 bases at V and 0 bases at J, with 9 bases in the middle. The CDR3 nucleotides read TGTGCCAGCAGACGGGGACTAGCCAAAAACATTCAGTACTTC. Translation gives CASRRGLAKNIQYF.

This chain uses TRBV20-1 with TRBJ2-7; 8 bases map to TRBD1. V lost 1 base, J lost 3 bases, and 8 bases stayed unmatched. CDR1 is DFQATT and CDR2 is SNEGSKA in the germline V gene (reference sequence). The CDR3 contains 15 residues. This CDR3 reads CSARAQGTGNYEQYF. DNA of the CDR3: TGCAGTGCTAGAGCTCAAGGGACAGGCAACTACGAGCAGTACTTC.

This clonotype is termed medium-sized. The chain carries TRBV7-2 and TRBJ1-6; no clear D. The CDR3 extends over 15 amino acids. CDR1 SGHTA and CDR2 FQGNSA come from the germline V gene. Trimming removed 0 bases at V and 6 bases at J, with 9 bases between. CDR3 protein: CASSLAGRANSPLHF. In DNA form, the CDR3 reads TGTGCCAGCAGCTTAGCCGGGCGAGCTAATTCACCCCTCCACTTT.

The chain combines TRBV20-1 with TRBJ2-7, with D perhaps matching TRBD2 (5 bases). The CDR3 is made up of 14 amino acids. The germline gives CDR1 DFQATT, CDR2 SNEGSKA (reference sequence). Trimming took 5 bases from V and 7 from J, leaving 21 bases between them. In DNA, the CDR3 is TGCAGTGCTGGGCTTACAATGGCTACGGGAGAGCAGTACTTC. Amino acids: CSAGLTMATGEQYF.

The chain couples TRBV6-4 to TRBJ2-3; a possible D gene is TRBD1 (5 bases). In germline, CDR1 is MRHNA, CDR2 SNTAGT. The CDR3 consists of 14 residues. V lost 6 bases and J 4 bases, leaving 14 bases between the germline ends. The CDR3 sequence: CASRVQGSADTQYF. The CDR3 DNA is TGTGCCAGCAGGGTGCAGGGCAGTGCAGATACGCAGTATTTT.

The rearrangement links TRBV7-8 to TRBJ2-5; D uncertain. V dropped 5 bases and J dropped 5 bases, with 9 bases sitting between them. This CDR3 comprises 12 residues. Germline assignment: CDR1 SGHVS and CDR2 FQNEAQ. The CDR3 DNA sequence: TGTGCCAGCAGCCGACGGGTCGAGACCCAGTACTTC. Protein: CASSRRVETQYF.

This clonotype was seen a few times. This chain links TRBV28 with TRBJ2-5, with D uncertain. Germline V gives CDR1 MDHEN, CDR2 SYDVKM. The CDR3 runs 15 residues. Trimming cost V 8 bases and J 0 bases, with 16 bases left between them. The CDR3 reads CASGERELHQETQYF. The CDR3 DNA is TGTGCCAGCGGTGAGCGTGAATTGCACCAAGAGACCCAGTACTTC.

Within the sample, this clonotype is medium-sized. V is TRBV20-1 and J is TRBJ1-5; 9 bases map to TRBD1. Trimming cost V 4 bases and J 5 bases; bases outside gene matches: 3. This CDR3 contains 13 residues. CDR1 is DFQATT and CDR2 is SNEGSKA in the germline V gene (reference sequence). The CDR3 is CSATDRGDQPQHF. The CDR3 DNA reads TGCAGTGCTACAGACAGGGGGGATCAGCCCCAGCATTTT.

Only one count was recorded for this clonotype. The V call is TRBV18, the J call TRBJ1-1, with D possibly TRBD1 on 5 matching bases. The CDR3 sequence is 13 residues long. Germline CDR1 and CDR2: KGHSH and LQKENI. The germline V and J ends were trimmed by 3 bases and 1 base, with 6 bases remaining between them. The CDR3 is CASSPGQNTEAFF. In nucleotides, the CDR3 is TGTGCCAGCTCACCTGGACAGAACACTGAAGCTTTCTTT. Combining the CDR3 with reference TRBV18 and TRBJ1-1 gives the whole variable domain NAGVMQNPRHLVRRRGQEARLRCSPMKGHSHVYWYRQLPEEGLKFMVYLQKENIIDESGMPKERFSAEFPKEGPSILRIQQVVRGDSAAYFCASSPGQNTEAFFGQGTRLTVV.

This clonotype was detected a few times. The rearrangement links TRBV4-3 to TRBJ2-5; 7 bases are shared with TRBD1. With V trimmed by 0 bases and J by 2 bases, 3 bases remained unmatched. Germline CDR1 and CDR2: LGHNA and YSLEER. The CDR3 runs 15 residues. CDR3 sequence: CASSQDLGQQETQYF. Here the CDR3 DNA reads TGCGCCAGCAGCCAAGATTTGGGACAGCAAGAGACCCAGTACTTC.

This clonotype was counted a few times. This chain links TRBV20-1 with TRBJ2-7, with D possibly matching TRBD2 (5 bases). The CDR3 covers 14 residues. The germline V and J ends were trimmed by 1 base and 2 bases, with 12 bases remaining between them. Germline V gives CDR1 DFQATT, CDR2 SNEGSKA (reference sequence). CDR3 DNA sequence: TGCAGTGCTAGAGCCCCCCGGGGAACCTACGAGCAGTACTTC. Translating gives CSARAPRGTYEQYF.

This clonotype was detected only a few times. The rearrangement joins TRBV4-3 to TRBJ2-5, with D tentatively TRBD2 (5 bases). The CDR3 extends over 15 amino acids. Trimming removed 5 bases at V and 2 bases at J, with 15 bases between. Germline-derived CDR1 and CDR2 are LGHNA and YSLEER. The CDR3 nucleotides read TGCGCCAGCAGCTCCATCCATCCGGGGCAAGAGACCCAGTACTTC. As protein: CASSSIHPGQETQYF.

This clonotype was observed a few times. J is TRBJ2-7 and V is TRBV9; tentatively, D is TRBD2 (6 bases). Germline CDR1 is SGDLS and CDR2 is YYNGEE. Trimming left V 3 bases short and J 1 base short, with 17 bases between. This CDR3 is built from 16 residues. The CDR3 loop reads CASSASEGEGSYEQYF. The CDR3 DNA sequence: TGTGCCAGCAGCGCCTCGGAGGGAGAGGGATCCTACGAGCAGTACTTC.

This rearrangement joins TRBV23-1 to TRBJ1-3, with D unresolved. TRBV23-1 is noted as an ORF with a role that remains uncertain. Trimming removed 10 bases from V and 2 bases from J, with 12 bases in between. The CDR3 is 13 residues long. Here the CDR3 DNA reads TGCGCCATCCGACCAGGACCTGGAAACACCATATATTTT. It encodes CAIRPGPGNTIYF.

CDR3 amino acids: CASRSEANTEAFF. The CDR3 bases are TGTGCCAGTAGATCAGAAGCGAACACTGAAGCTTTCTTT. J is TRBJ1-1 and V is TRBV19; D unresolved. The CDR3 length is 13 residues. The germline CDR1 and CDR2 sequences are LNHDA and SQIVND (reference sequence). V gave up 6 bases and J gave up 1 base, with 9 bases separating them.

This clonotype was seen a few times. This rearrangement joins TRBV5-4 to TRBJ2-7; the D is unclear. V was shortened by 6 bases and J by 0 bases, with 7 bases between the two germline ends. Germline CDR1 and CDR2: SGHNT and YYREEE (reference sequence). The CDR3 sequence is 12 residues long. CDR3 amino acids: CASTDNSYEQYF. CDR3 nucleotides: TGTGCCAGCACAGACAACTCCTACGAGCAGTACTTC. The full variable domain, in which reference TRBV5-4 and TRBJ2-7 provide the parts outside the CDR3, is ETGVTQSPTHLIKTRGQQVTLRCSSQSGHNTVSWYQQALGQGPQFIFQYYREEENGRGNFPPRFSGLQFPNYSSELNVNALELDDSALYLCASTDNSYEQYFGPGTRLTVT.

The J gene is TRBJ2-1, the V gene TRBV29-1; TRBD2 agrees at 11 bases. Germline V lookup: CDR1 SQVTM, CDR2 ANQGSEA. The CDR3 runs 14 residues. The J segment lost 5 bases and the V segment lost 4 bases, leaving 4 bases of the junction unmatched. The CDR3 sequence: CSVGVAGGNNEQFF. The CDR3 DNA sequence: TGCAGCGTTGGGGTAGCGGGAGGGAACAATGAGCAGTTCTTC.

The sample holds a few counts of this clonotype. V and J are TRBV7-2 and TRBJ2-7; possible D gene TRBD1, 5 bases. The V end lost 5 bases, the J end lost 6 bases, and 11 bases lay between the germline ends. Germline CDR1 and CDR2: SGHTA and FQGNSA. The CDR3 totals 12 residues. CDR3 sequence (DNA): TGTGCCAGCAGCCTATTAGGGGTCGAGCAGTACTTC. This sequence encodes CASSLLGVEQYF.

The V call is TRBV7-9, the J call TRBJ1-5; a weak D match, TRBD1 (6 bases). The CDR3 extends over 15 amino acids. CDR1 is SEHNR and CDR2 is FQNEAQ in the germline V gene (reference sequence). V was shortened by 1 base and J by 7 bases, with 14 bases between the two germline ends. CDR3 protein: CASSLEAGAGQPQHF. The DNA of the CDR3 is TGTGCCAGCAGCTTAGAGGCAGGGGCGGGCCAGCCCCAGCATTTT. Drawing the rest from reference TRBV7-9 and TRBJ1-5, the complete variable domain is DTGVSQNPRHKITKRGQNVTFRCDPISEHNRLYWYRQTLGQGPEFLTYFQNEAQLEKSRLLSDRFSAERPKGSFSTLEIQRTEQGDSAMYLCASSLEAGAGQPQHFGDGTRLSIL.

This clonotype has more than one count but fewer than ten. The J gene is TRBJ2-6, the V gene TRBV7-9; D is perhaps TRBD1 or TRBD2 (5 bases each). The germline V gene encodes CDR1 SEHNR and CDR2 FQNEAQ (reference sequence). V was trimmed by 5 bases and J by 4 bases, leaving 18 bases between them. The CDR3 runs to 17 residues. CDR3 sequence (DNA): TGTGCCAGCAGCAAACCCGGGAAGGGGTTCGGGGCCAACGTCCTGACTTTC. It translates to CASSKPGKGFGANVLTF.

This clonotype turned up a few times. The rearrangement uses TRBV7-3 and TRBJ2-3; TRBD2 might be the D (5 bases). Trimming shortened V by 5 bases and J by 5 bases, and 11 bases separated the two germline ends. The CDR3 loop spans 13 amino acids. The germline V gene has CDR1 SGHTA and CDR2 FQGTGA. Here the CDR3 reads CASSPGGVDTQYF. In DNA form, the CDR3 reads TGTGCCAGCAGCCCAGGAGGTGTAGATACGCAGTATTTT.

This clonotype was detected only a few times. CDR3 nucleotides: TGTGCCAGTAGTATAGTTCTTCCGGGACTAGCGGGAGAGACCCAGTACTTC. Its protein product is CASSIVLPGLAGETQYF. The chain links TRBV19 to TRBJ2-5; TRBD2 matches 12 bases. The germline V gene encodes CDR1 LNHDA and CDR2 SQIVND (reference sequence). The CDR3 has 17 residues. The V segment lost 1 base and the J segment 4 bases; nucleotides outside the gene matches: 7.

This clonotype was seen a handful of times. The chain carries TRBV6-1 and TRBJ1-5; 8 nucleotides line up with TRBD1. The length of the CDR3 is 14 residues. V dropped 6 bases and J dropped 4; count of bases not matched to a gene: 5. The germline V gene has CDR1 MNHNS and CDR2 SASEGT. The CDR3, as DNA: TGTGCCAGCAGCTTTGGACAGGGAAATCAGCCCCAGCATTTT. Translated, it gives CASSFGQGNQPQHF.

The gene calls are TRBV2 and TRBJ2-3; maybe TRBD1 (5 bases). Trimming removed 3 bases at V and 2 bases at J, with 9 bases between. The CDR3 covers 14 residues. The germline V gene has CDR1 SNHLY and CDR2 FYNNEI. CDR3 coding DNA: TGTGCCAGCAGTGATGGCAGGGTCACAGATACGCAGTATTTT. Amino acids: CASSDGRVTDTQYF.

The chain couples TRBV2 to TRBJ2-1; 7 bases agree with TRBD1. Germline V gene sequence: CDR1 SNHLY, CDR2 FYNNEI. The CDR3 spans 15 residues. V trimming: 10 bases; J trimming: 4 bases; junction bases outside the gene matches: 13. CDR3 sequence (DNA): TGTGCCACCGTCCTAGAGGGACAGATATACAATGAGCAGTTCTTC. Amino acid sequence: CATVLEGQIYNEQFF.

The table lists this clonotype with a few counts. The chain couples TRBV11-2 to TRBJ1-2; no clear D. Germline CDR1 reads SGHAT; CDR2 reads FQNNGV. The CDR3 covers 15 residues. Trimming removed 5 bases from V and 0 bases from J, with 13 bases in between. The CDR3 DNA reads as TGTGCCAGCAGCCCCAGGCGGGGATCTAACTATGGCTACACCTTC. It specifies CASSPRRGSNYGYTF.

This clonotype rates as medium-sized. The chain is built from TRBV20-1 and TRBJ1-5, with D perhaps TRBD1 (6 bases). Trimming shortened V by 2 bases and J by 1 base, and 12 bases separated the two germline ends. There are 15 residues in the CDR3. Germline V CDR1 and CDR2: DFQATT, SNEGSKA (reference sequence). CDR3 nucleotide sequence: TGCAGTGCTAGACTGGCACAGGGCAGCAATCAGCCCCAGCATTTT. Translated, it gives CSARLAQGSNQPQHF.

This clonotype was detected only a few times. The chain uses TRBV7-8 and TRBJ2-7; weak D call: TRBD2 (6 bases). Per the germline V gene, CDR1 is SGHVS and CDR2 is FQNEAQ. With 4 bases removed from V and 7 bases from J, the gap between germline ends came to 20 bases. The CDR3 contains 15 residues. The CDR3 reads CASSSADYNGGEQYF. CDR3 in DNA: TGTGCCAGCAGCTCAGCGGACTACAATGGGGGTGAGCAGTACTTC. Full variable domain (outside the CDR3, taken from reference TRBV7-8 and TRBJ2-7): GAGVSQSPRYKVAKRGQDVALRCDPISGHVSLFWYQQALGQGPEFLTYFQNEAQLDKSGLPSDRFFAERPEGSVSTLKIQRTQQEDSAVYLCASSSADYNGGEQYFGPGTRLTVT.